Given below is one TCR beta chain in context. Its antigen is still unknown. The hyperthyroidism patients had all been newly diagnosed, and their disease duration was under 2 months. Their ages ranged from 18 to 65 years. This specimen comes from a study of T cells in Graves' hyperthyroidism and ophthalmopathy. Authors of the study amplified TCR beta CDR3 regions from RNA transcripts. Initially, a first-round RT-PCR of the TCR CDR3 employed the HTBI primer set. Each CDR3 protein is one row after TCRdb ran MiXCR on the multiplex PCR reads. The sample has more than 600,000 distinct CDR3 sequences; around 17% are singletons. Study-level findings and limits: Ophthalmopathy stood apart from stable hyperthyroidism in a 13 V-J model.

V gave up 2 bases and J gave up 1 base, with 14 bases separating them. The CDR3 is 16 residues long. Germline V gives CDR1 SGHTA, CDR2 FQGNSA. V usage is TRBV7-2 and J usage is TRBJ2-5; D is unresolved. This receptor was obtained from a man between 18 and 29 years old with Graves' hyperthyroidism. The sequencing sample was made of blood. CDR3 sequence reads: CASSLLPVLRQETQYF. The CDR3 DNA sequence: TGTGCCAGCAGCTTACTCCCTGTACTCCGCCAAGAGACCCAGTACTTC.